These T cell receptor beta chains were read from a single sample in a study of early stage breast cancer tumors. Clones were sequenced by immunoSEQ multiplex PCR, and TCRdb holds only the in-frame ones, with some missing. The sample lists about 5,500 clones; 70% were seen once. The sequenced sample consisted of normal breast tissue next to the tumor. These receptors originate from a person between 55 and 69 years old with breast cancer. Both conserved end residues are part of each CDR3. The order of the fields is J gene, D gene, clone size, V gene, CDR3 DNA, CDR3 protein. A D gene is named only where the DNA matches it firmly. Size is omitted from some rows. Given values are once, few, many or a class for expanded clones.

J gene: TRBJ2-7; D gene: NA; clone size: once; V gene: TRBV6-5; CDR3 DNA: TGTGCCAGCAGGGCGGTTCGCAGCTCCTACGAGCAGTACTTC; CDR3 protein: CASRAVRSSYEQYF
J gene: TRBJ2-3; D gene: TRBD2; clone size: NA; V gene: TRBV15; CDR3 DNA: TGTGCCACGTCGGGACTAGCGGGAGATAGAGATACGCAGTATTTT; CDR3 protein: CATSGLAGDRDTQYF
J gene: TRBJ2-3; D gene: NA; clone size: NA; V gene: TRBV29-1; CDR3 DNA: TGCAGCGTTGGGGGGCTGGGAGATACGCAGTATTTT; CDR3 protein: CSVGGLGDTQYF
J gene: TRBJ2-1; D gene: TRBD2; clone size: NA; V gene: TRBV18; CDR3 DNA: TGTGCCAGCTCACCATCACTAGCGGGGGGCCCAGATAGTGAGCAGTTCTTC; CDR3 protein: CASSPSLAGGPDSEQFF
J gene: TRBJ2-5; D gene: NA; clone size: NA; V gene: TRBV10-2; CDR3 DNA: TGCGCCAGCAGGCAGGGAGTGAGGGAGACCCAGTACTTC; CDR3 protein: CASRQGVRETQYF
J gene: TRBJ2-7; D gene: TRBD2; clone size: few; V gene: TRBV28; CDR3 DNA: TGTGCCAGCAGTGCCGAGCAGCGGGGGGTATACGAGCAGTACTTC; CDR3 protein: CASSAEQRGVYEQYF
J gene: TRBJ2-3; D gene: NA; clone size: NA; V gene: TRBV9; CDR3 DNA: TGTGCCAGCAGCGTAGACGGGAAGGGGTCGCGGACAGATACGCAGTATTTT; CDR3 protein: CASSVDGKGSRTDTQYF
J gene: TRBJ1-4; D gene: NA; clone size: NA; V gene: TRBV6-1; CDR3 DNA: TGTGCCAGCAAGATCAGCCATACAACTAATGAAAAACTGTTTTTT; CDR3 protein: CASKISHTTNEKLFF
J gene: TRBJ2-3; D gene: TRBD2; clone size: NA; V gene: TRBV11-2; CDR3 DNA: TGTGCCAGCAGCTTACGTCTAGCGGGCCTCACAGATACGCAGTATTTT; CDR3 protein: CASSLRLAGLTDTQYF
J gene: TRBJ2-7; D gene: NA; clone size: large; V gene: TRBV28; CDR3 DNA: TGTGCCAGCAGGCCGCCGGGACCCTACTTCGAGCAGTACTTC; CDR3 protein: CASRPPGPYFEQYF
J gene: TRBJ2-7; D gene: TRBD1; clone size: NA; V gene: TRBV11-2; CDR3 DNA: TGTGCCAGCAGCACGGGGACAGGCGACTACGAGCAGTACTTC; CDR3 protein: CASSTGTGDYEQYF
J gene: TRBJ2-2; D gene: NA; clone size: few; V gene: TRBV19; CDR3 DNA: TGTGCCAGTATAAGTCAGGTGCCCGGGGAGCTGTTTTTT; CDR3 protein: CASISQVPGELFF
J gene: TRBJ1-1; D gene: NA; clone size: NA; V gene: TRBV29-1; CDR3 DNA: TGCAGCGTTGAGGGGGGGGGTGAAGCTTTCTTT; CDR3 protein: CSVEGGGEAFF
J gene: TRBJ1-6; D gene: NA; clone size: NA; V gene: TRBV28; CDR3 DNA: TGTGCCAGCAGTTTACCGCGGCAGAGCTCCTATAATTCACCCCTCCACTTT; CDR3 protein: CASSLPRQSSYNSPLHF
J gene: TRBJ2-7; D gene: TRBD2; clone size: NA; V gene: TRBV5-4; CDR3 DNA: TGTGCCAGCAGCTCAGGGACTAGGTCCTACGAGCAGTACTTC; CDR3 protein: CASSSGTRSYEQYF
J gene: TRBJ2-1; D gene: NA; clone size: once; V gene: TRBV5-1; CDR3 DNA: TGCGCCAGCAGCTTGGGTGGTGGTGACAATGAGCAGTTCTTC; CDR3 protein: CASSLGGGDNEQFF
J gene: TRBJ2-2; D gene: TRBD1; clone size: NA; V gene: TRBV27; CDR3 DNA: TGTGCCAGCAGTTTAGCCGGGACAGGGGTCGGGGAGCTGTTTTTT; CDR3 protein: CASSLAGTGVGELFF
J gene: TRBJ1-5; D gene: NA; clone size: few; V gene: TRBV6-1; CDR3 DNA: TGTGCCAGCAGCAGGGAGAAGGTGGGCAATCAGCCCCAGCATTTT; CDR3 protein: CASSREKVGNQPQHF
J gene: TRBJ2-5; D gene: NA; clone size: few; V gene: TRBV5-1; CDR3 DNA: TGCGCCAGCAGCTTGTCTAGGATGGAGACCCAGTACTTC; CDR3 protein: CASSLSRMETQYF
J gene: TRBJ2-3; D gene: NA; clone size: NA; V gene: TRBV5-6; CDR3 DNA: TGTGCCAGCAGACAAGGGGCGGATACGCAGTATTTT; CDR3 protein: CASRQGADTQYF
J gene: TRBJ2-1; D gene: NA; clone size: NA; V gene: TRBV30; CDR3 DNA: TGTGCCTGGTCCGGACGGTACAATGAGCAGTTCTTC; CDR3 protein: CAWSGRYNEQFF
J gene: TRBJ2-7; D gene: TRBD1; clone size: few; V gene: TRBV5-4; CDR3 DNA: TGTGCCAGCAGCCCTAGGGCAGGGGGTCGCTCCTACGAGCAGTACTTC; CDR3 protein: CASSPRAGGRSYEQYF
J gene: TRBJ2-1; D gene: TRBD2; clone size: NA; V gene: TRBV6-5; CDR3 DNA: TGTGCCAGCAGACTAGCGGGGGGAAAAAACAATGAGCAGTTCTTC; CDR3 protein: CASRLAGGKNNEQFF
J gene: TRBJ2-5; D gene: NA; clone size: NA; V gene: TRBV5-4; CDR3 DNA: TGTGCCAGCAGCTTGCGAGGACAAGAGACCCAGTACTTC; CDR3 protein: CASSLRGQETQYF
J gene: TRBJ2-5; D gene: NA; clone size: NA; V gene: TRBV6-6; CDR3 DNA: TGTGCCAGCAGTTACTCAAAGGGCAGGGGAGAGACCCAGTACTTC; CDR3 protein: CASSYSKGRGETQYF
J gene: TRBJ2-3; D gene: NA; clone size: few; V gene: TRBV28; CDR3 DNA: TGTGCCAGCAGTTTCGTAGTGGGCCCTAGCACAGATACGCAGTATTTT; CDR3 protein: CASSFVVGPSTDTQYF
J gene: TRBJ2-1; D gene: NA; clone size: NA; V gene: TRBV11-1; CDR3 DNA: TGTGCCAGCAGCCAGACGGGTTATGAGCAGTTCTTC; CDR3 protein: CASSQTGYEQFF
J gene: TRBJ1-2; D gene: NA; clone size: NA; V gene: TRBV2; CDR3 DNA: TGTGCCAGCACCCAAGGGGGGTTTGGCTACACCTTC; CDR3 protein: CASTQGGFGYTF
J gene: TRBJ2-1; D gene: TRBD2; clone size: NA; V gene: TRBV7-2; CDR3 DNA: TGTGCCAGCAGCTTCCCGACTAGCAGCTCCTACAATGAGCAGTTCTTC; CDR3 protein: CASSFPTSSSYNEQFF
J gene: TRBJ2-2; D gene: NA; clone size: NA; V gene: TRBV5-5; CDR3 DNA: TGTGCCAGCAGTTCCCCAGCCCTCGCCGGGGAGCTGTTTTTT; CDR3 protein: CASSSPALAGELFF
J gene: TRBJ2-1; D gene: TRBD1; clone size: NA; V gene: TRBV23-1; CDR3 DNA: TGCGCCAGCAGTCTGTGGACAGGGTCGGGCGAGCAGTTCTTC; CDR3 protein: CASSLWTGSGEQFF
J gene: TRBJ1-3; D gene: NA; clone size: NA; V gene: TRBV19; CDR3 DNA: TGTGCCAGTAGTCAGTGGGACACCATATATTTT; CDR3 protein: CASSQWDTIYF
J gene: TRBJ1-5; D gene: NA; clone size: NA; V gene: TRBV5-1; CDR3 DNA: TGCGCCAGCAGCTTGGATGGGCCCGACAATCAGCCCCAGCATTTT; CDR3 protein: CASSLDGPDNQPQHF
J gene: TRBJ1-1; D gene: TRBD1; clone size: once; V gene: TRBV5-6; CDR3 DNA: TGTGCCAGCAGCTGGGCCGGACAGGGGAACACTGAAGCTTTCTTT; CDR3 protein: CASSWAGQGNTEAFF
J gene: TRBJ2-2; D gene: TRBD2; clone size: NA; V gene: TRBV5-1; CDR3 DNA: TGCGCCAGCAGCCGGGCGGGGGGGCGCGACACCGGGGAGCTGTTTTTT; CDR3 protein: CASSRAGGRDTGELFF
J gene: TRBJ2-1; D gene: TRBD2; clone size: NA; V gene: TRBV4-3; CDR3 DNA: TGCGCCAGCAGCCAGGAACTAGCGGGAGGGCCCAATGAGCAGTTCTTC; CDR3 protein: CASSQELAGGPNEQFF
J gene: TRBJ1-5; D gene: NA; clone size: few; V gene: TRBV2; CDR3 DNA: TGTGCCAGCAGCGAGATAGGGAGGAGCAATCAGCCCCAGCATTTT; CDR3 protein: CASSEIGRSNQPQHF
J gene: TRBJ2-3; D gene: TRBD2; clone size: NA; V gene: TRBV5-1; CDR3 DNA: TGCGCCAGCAGCTTAAAGGGCGGGGGGCCCACAGATACGCAGTATTTT; CDR3 protein: CASSLKGGGPTDTQYF
J gene: TRBJ1-2; D gene: NA; clone size: NA; V gene: TRBV5-1; CDR3 DNA: TGCGCCAGCAGGGCACAGACTTACTATGGCTACACCTTC; CDR3 protein: CASRAQTYYGYTF
J gene: TRBJ2-7; D gene: TRBD1; clone size: NA; V gene: TRBV6-6; CDR3 DNA: TGTGCCAGCAGTCCAACCACGGGACAGGGGGCTTACGAGCAGTACTTC; CDR3 protein: CASSPTTGQGAYEQYF
J gene: TRBJ1-1; D gene: NA; clone size: few; V gene: TRBV4-1; CDR3 DNA: TGCGCCAGCAGCCAAGATCTGGCCCTGAACACTGAAGCTTTCTTT; CDR3 protein: CASSQDLALNTEAFF
J gene: TRBJ2-2; D gene: TRBD1; clone size: NA; V gene: TRBV7-2; CDR3 DNA: TGTGCCAGCAGCTTAACTCGGGACAGGGGGAACACCGGGGAGCTGTTTTTT; CDR3 protein: CASSLTRDRGNTGELFF
J gene: TRBJ2-1; D gene: TRBD1; clone size: NA; V gene: TRBV7-9; CDR3 DNA: TGTGCCAGCAGCCAAGGACAGGGGTTCAATGAGCAGTTCTTC; CDR3 protein: CASSQGQGFNEQFF
J gene: TRBJ2-1; D gene: NA; clone size: once; V gene: TRBV6-1; CDR3 DNA: TGTGCCAGCAGTGAAATGGCGGGGGCCCCTAATGAGCAGTTCTTC; CDR3 protein: CASSEMAGAPNEQFF
J gene: TRBJ1-2; D gene: NA; clone size: NA; V gene: TRBV28; CDR3 DNA: TGTGCCAGCAGACCAAAGACCGGGGGAGGCTATGGCTACACCTTC; CDR3 protein: CASRPKTGGGYGYTF
J gene: TRBJ2-5; D gene: NA; clone size: NA; V gene: TRBV2; CDR3 DNA: TGTGCCAGCAGAACCACGGGGGAAGAGACCCAGTACTTC; CDR3 protein: CASRTTGEETQYF